The 21 T cell receptor beta chains below come from one sample, sequenced in a study of shared clonotypes between healthy human individuals. Measured with immunoSEQ multiplex PCR; TCRdb has only the in-frame clones, and not every one. The table includes some 680,000 clones, around 73% detected once. The sequenced material came from memory CD4+ T cells sorted from blood. Subset in this sample: CD45RA-negative fraction. Every receptor here comes from a woman in her thirties in good health.

V gene TRBV19 combines with J gene TRBJ2-7; D possibly corresponds to TRBD1 (6 bases). Germline V gene sequence: CDR1 LNHDA, CDR2 SQIVND (reference sequence). The CDR3 length is 15 residues. V was cut by 5 bases and J by 1 base, with 15 bases left in between. This chain's CDR3 is CASSAARDISYEQYF. CDR3 sequence (DNA): TGTGCCAGTAGTGCGGCCCGGGACATTTCCTACGAGCAGTACTTC.

To note about this clone: Germline and junction disagree at one end, which may indicate a read error. Other DNA sequences in this specimen translate into the identical CDR3. The chain joins TRBV6-1 to TRBJ2-2; TRBD1 agrees at 8 bases. Germline CDR1 MNHNS, CDR2 SASEGT. The CDR3 has 13 residues. Here the CDR3 reads CAGRTGHTGELFF. As DNA, the CDR3 is TGTGCCGGCAGGACAGGGCACACCGGGGAGCTGTTTTTT.

The chain joins TRBV7-8 to TRBJ2-1, with 12 bases that match TRBD2. In germline, CDR1 is SGHVS, CDR2 FQNEAQ. CDR3 length: 14 amino acids. The J segment lost 14 bases and the V segment lost 2 bases, leaving 7 bases of the junction unmatched. The CDR3 loop is CASSLQTSGSWKFF. In DNA, the CDR3 is TGTGCCAGCAGCTTACAGACTAGCGGGAGTTGGAAGTTCTTC.

The chain employs TRBV13 and TRBJ1-1; D uncertain. The CDR3 sequence is 16 residues long. The V end was cut by 5 bases, the J end by 0 bases, with 16 bases between. Per the germline V gene, CDR1 is PRHDT and CDR2 is FYEKMQ (reference sequence). The CDR3 DNA reads TGTGCCAGCAGCGCAAGTTTTGGATTCATGAACACTGAAGCTTTCTTT. Translating it yields CASSASFGFMNTEAFF.

This clone has just a few counts. This chain uses TRBV18 with TRBJ2-5; D call uncertain. V lost 4 bases and J 0 bases, leaving 12 bases between the germline ends. The length of the CDR3 is 15 residues. CDR1 is KGHSH and CDR2 is LQKENI in the germline V gene. The CDR3 protein is CASSLTAAYQETQYF. DNA for the CDR3: TGTGCCAGCTCACTGACTGCCGCGTACCAAGAGACCCAGTACTTC.

V is TRBV20-1 and J is TRBJ2-5; D may be TRBD1 (6 bases). The CDR3 runs to 11 residues. CDR1 is DFQATT and CDR2 is SNEGSKA in the germline V gene (reference sequence). V lost 7 bases and J 11 bases, leaving 17 bases between the germline ends. CDR3 amino acids: CSVLPGQGQYF. The CDR3 DNA follows: TGCAGTGTCCTTCCGGGACAAGGGCAGTACTTC.

About this clone itself: Other DNA sequences within the sample encode an identical CDR3. The chain couples TRBV7-3 to TRBJ1-1; perhaps TRBD1 as D (6 bases). This CDR3 comprises 13 residues. Germline CDR1 SGHTA, CDR2 FQGTGA. V lost 6 bases and J lost 2, with 10 bases in between. CDR3 protein: CASSSDSNTEAFF. Written as DNA, the CDR3 is TGTGCCAGCAGTTCGGACAGTAACACTGAAGCTTTCTTT.

The chain has TRBV7-2 and TRBJ2-1; 9 bases are a match to TRBD1. Trimming at V came to 5 bases and at J to 7 bases, leaving 12 bases not matched to a gene. The CDR3 consists of 16 residues. CDR1 and CDR2 from the germline V gene are SGHTA and FQGNSA. The CDR3 nucleotides read TGTGCCAGCAGCCGGATCGGGACAGGGTCTCAGAATGAGCAGTTCTTC. It is translated as CASSRIGTGSQNEQFF.

The gene calls are TRBV6-4 and TRBJ2-2; D might be TRBD2 (6 bases). The CDR3 contains 14 residues. V was shortened by 3 bases and J by 5 bases, with 10 bases between the two germline ends. Germline loops: CDR1 MRHNA, CDR2 SNTAGT. The CDR3 loop reads CASSELAGTGELFF. CDR3 coding DNA: TGTGCCAGCAGTGAGCTTGCGGGGACCGGGGAGCTGTTTTTT.

On this clone: This may stem from a read error, because a much larger clone lies one nucleotide away. This CDR3 is missing its conserved last phenylalanine or tryptophan, likely due to a read error. The V gene is TRBV29-1, the J gene TRBJ1-1; no clear D gene. Trimming removed 4 bases at V and 4 bases at J, with 10 bases between. Germline V gene data show CDR1 as SQVTM and CDR2 as ANQGSEA. This CDR3 is 12 amino acids long. The CDR3 coding sequence is TGCAGCGTTGTCCCGGTAGTCACTGAAGCTTTCCTT. Translation: CSVVPVVTEAFL.

This chain connects TRBV19 to TRBJ1-1; 12 positions match TRBD1. Looked up from germline, CDR1 is LNHDA and CDR2 is SQIVND (reference sequence). The CDR3 is 15 residues long. With V trimmed by 5 bases and J by 11 bases, 12 bases remained unmatched. In DNA, the CDR3 is TGTGCCAGTAGTGCCGGGACAGGGGGCTTTGGTGGCGCTTTCTTT. This sequence encodes CASSAGTGGFGGAFF.

Of note for this clone: Other nucleotide sequences in the sample specify the same CDR3. The chain carries TRBV2 and TRBJ2-6; D is perhaps TRBD2 (5 bases). The CDR3 spans 13 residues. Germline CDR1 is SNHLY and CDR2 is FYNNEI. Trimming took 8 bases from V and 3 from J, leaving 8 bases between them. Written as DNA, the CDR3 is TGTGCCAGCTCCGGGGTTGGGGCCAACGTCCTGACTTTC. Protein sequence: CASSGVGANVLTF. The entire variable domain, with the rest obtained from reference TRBV2 and TRBJ2-6, is as follows: EPEVTQTPSHQVTQMGQEVILRCVPISNHLYFYWYRQILGQKVEFLVSFYNNEISEKSEIFDDQFSVERPDGSNFTLKIRSTKLEDSAMYFCASSGVGANVLTFGAGSRLTVL.

The genes are TRBV5-3 and TRBJ1-4; D gene unclear. TRBV5-3 is recorded as an ORF, its role being uncertain. V was pared by 0 bases and J by 7 bases, with 10 bases between. This CDR3 region has 14 residues. The CDR3 region is CARSLEGDGEKLFF. In nucleotides, the CDR3 is TGTGCCAGAAGCTTGGAGGGTGATGGTGAAAAACTGTTTTTT.

This clone has more than one count but fewer than ten. The rearrangement uses TRBV2 and TRBJ2-7; D may correspond to TRBD1 or TRBD2 (5 bases each). Germline CDR1 reads SNHLY; CDR2 reads FYNNEI. The CDR3 loop spans 14 amino acids. Trimming stripped 7 bases from V and 3 bases from J, with 16 bases between. The CDR3 coding sequence is TGTGCCAGCAACCTCGGGGCGAAAATCTACGAGCAGTACTTC. Translating it yields CASNLGAKIYEQYF.

Concerning this clone itself: With a far larger clone one base away, a read error is the likely cause. The chain has TRBV6-5 and TRBJ1-2; D is uncertain. V gave up 7 bases and J gave up 1 base, with 10 bases separating them. In germline, CDR1 is MNHEY, CDR2 SVGAGI. CDR3 size: 13 residues. The CDR3 DNA follows: TGTGCCAGCATTGTAGACATTAACTATGGCTACACCTTC. This translates into CASIVDINYGYTF.

The chain uses TRBV6-6 and TRBJ1-4; D possibly corresponds to TRBD1 (5 bases). Trimming left V 6 bases short and J 7 bases short, with 12 bases between. Germline CDR1 MNHNY, CDR2 SVGAGI (reference sequence). This CDR3 spans 13 amino acids. CDR3 sequence: CASSQGFSEKLFF. The CDR3, as DNA: TGTGCCAGCAGCCAGGGATTTTCTGAAAAACTGTTTTTT.

The chain joins TRBV27 to TRBJ2-7, with D hard to call. CDR1 is MNHEY and CDR2 is SMNVEV in the germline V gene (reference sequence). This CDR3 is built from 14 residues. The V and J ends lost 5 bases and 3 bases respectively, with 14 bases between them. The CDR3: CASSLEVVGYEQYF. CDR3 nucleotide sequence: TGTGCCAGCAGTCTTGAGGTAGTAGGCTACGAGCAGTACTTC.

This CDR3 reads CASGRGDPYEQYF. Here the CDR3 DNA reads TGCGCCAGCGGAAGAGGGGACCCCTACGAGCAGTACTTC. The chain combines TRBV5-1 with TRBJ2-7, with D perhaps given as TRBD1 or TRBD2 (5 bases each). The CDR3 consists of 13 residues. From germline, CDR1 is SGHRS and CDR2 YFSETQ. The V end lost 7 bases, the J end lost 2 bases, and 13 bases lay between the germline ends.

The chain couples TRBV7-9 to TRBJ2-5; the D gene is possibly TRBD2 (6 bases). Trimming removed 1 base from V and 5 bases from J, with 8 bases in between. In germline, CDR1 is SEHNR, CDR2 FQNEAQ (reference sequence). This CDR3 region has 13 residues. CDR3 in DNA: TGTGCCAGCAGCTTAGGAGGAGGGGAGACCCAGTACTTC. Translation: CASSLGGGETQYF.

This clone was observed many times. The sample has other DNA sequences that encode this CDR3 too. The rearrangement links TRBV5-1 to TRBJ2-3; TRBD1 agrees at 8 bases. The CDR3 contains 16 residues. Germline CDR1 SGHRS, CDR2 YFSETQ. V shed 0 bases, J shed 0 bases, and the junction held 3 bases outside the gene matches. CDR3 sequence reads: CASSLGQGASTDTQYF. As DNA, the CDR3 is TGCGCCAGCAGCTTGGGGCAGGGGGCTAGCACAGATACGCAGTATTTT.

The rearrangement joins TRBV10-1 to TRBJ2-3, with a tentative D call TRBD2 (6 bases). V was clipped by 3 bases and J by 4 bases, with 20 bases between them. From germline, CDR1 is WNHNN and CDR2 SYGVQD (reference sequence). CDR3 length equals 17 residues. In nucleotides, the CDR3 is TGCGCCAGCAGTGACCCAGCGGGCGCCTCGCCCGCAGATACGCAGTATTTT. This translates into CASSDPAGASPADTQYF.